This entry is about one TCR beta chain. What it recognizes is unknown. The data belong to a study of cytomegalovirus exposure and HLA in healthy donors. Everyone who donated was a healthy bone marrow donor. The PCR ran on 60 Vbeta and 13 Jbeta primers. Measured with immunoSEQ multiplex PCR; TCRdb has only the in-frame clones, and not every one. Among 140,000 or so clones listed, about 74% were seen once. Germline V gives CDR1 MNHEY, CDR2 SMNVEV (reference sequence). V was trimmed by 5 bases and J by 0 bases, leaving 8 bases between them. The CDR3 has 14 residues. Study results and caveats: For cytomegalovirus status, the classifier reportedly gave diagnoses with high specificity and sensitivity. Analysis performed later showed TCR beta chains linked to HLA being more clonally expanded than equally common others. Later findings reportedly placed an Asian-associated ancestry cluster below the roughly 730-donor mean for N-insertions.

The sequence was collected from a middle-aged woman in good health and CMV-seronegative. The sequencing sample was made of PBMCs. V is TRBV27 and J is TRBJ1-5; D remains ambiguous. The DNA for the CDR3 is TGTGCCAGCAGTCCCCAGAATAGCAATCAGCCCCAGCATTTT. Residues: CASSPQNSNQPQHF.